The source of this T cell receptor (beta chain) is a study of blood T cell repertoires in COVID-19. For the study at large: Whether acute or convalescent, the COVID-19 samples came from the United States, Italy and Spain. From T cells, B-cell-depleted T cells, or PBMCs came the material, which was cDNA or gDNA.

Authors' methods: By means of reference gene primer amplification, nucleated cell counts were estimated. Libraries were prepared by immunoSEQ multiplex PCR; TCRdb keeps only in-frame clonotypes and omits some of them. Clone size and the V and J calls come from that table; the DNA yielded D and trimming. The sample has some 230,000 clones; about four fifths are singletons. The CDR3 loop spans 14 amino acids. V was shortened by 4 bases and J by 5 bases, with 15 bases between the two germline ends. Germline V lookup: CDR1 SGHRS, CDR2 YFSETQ. This chain links TRBV5-1 with TRBJ2-5; tentative D call: TRBD1 (6 bases). Sequencing was carried out using peripheral blood. The source is a woman aged 55 to 70 with acute or convalescent COVID-19. CDR3 sequence: CASSAGLRGETQYF. The CDR3 coding sequence is TGCGCCAGCAGCGCAGGGTTGAGGGGGGAGACCCAGTACTTC.